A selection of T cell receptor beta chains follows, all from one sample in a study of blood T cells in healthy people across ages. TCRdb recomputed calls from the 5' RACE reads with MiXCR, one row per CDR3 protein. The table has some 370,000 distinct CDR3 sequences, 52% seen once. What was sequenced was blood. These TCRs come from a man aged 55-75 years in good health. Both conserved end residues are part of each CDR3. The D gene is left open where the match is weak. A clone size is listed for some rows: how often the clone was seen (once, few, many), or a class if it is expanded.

CASSFTDTRQETQYF | TGTGCCAGCAGCTTCACGGACACTAGACAAGAGACCCAGTACTTC | TRBJ2-5 | 15 | few | TRBV7-2 | -
CASSLEQGNGGYTF | TGTGCCAGCAGCTTAGAACAGGGGAACGGGGGCTACACCTTC | TRBJ1-2 | 14 | few | TRBV7-9 | TRBD1
CASSQLAGSSEQYF | TGTGCCAGCAGCCAACTAGCGGGATCTTCTGAGCAGTACTTC | TRBJ2-4 | 14 | - | TRBV4-2 | TRBD2
CATSLPRGRGNEQFF | TGTGCCACCAGCCTTCCGCGCGGGAGGGGCAATGAGCAGTTCTTC | TRBJ2-1 | 15 | - | TRBV15 | TRBD2
CSASGPRGSYEQYF | TGCAGCGCCTCCGGCCCGCGGGGATCCTACGAGCAGTACTTC | TRBJ2-7 | 14 | few | TRBV29-1 | -
CASKRPRDRAGEAFF | TGTGCCAGCAAACGCCCCCGGGACAGGGCTGGTGAAGCTTTCTTT | TRBJ1-1 | 15 | - | TRBV27 | TRBD1
CASSRELEDMQYF | TGTGCCAGCAGTAGGGAGCTAGAAGATATGCAGTATTTT | TRBJ2-3 | 13 | - | TRBV12-3/TRBV12-4 | -
CASSYTRRQETQYF | TGTGCCAGCAGTTACACCAGGAGGCAAGAGACCCAGTACTTC | TRBJ2-5 | 14 | - | TRBV6-6 | -
CSVEQDLYGYTF | TGCAGCGTTGAGCAGGACCTCTATGGCTACACCTTC | TRBJ1-2 | 12 | - | TRBV29-1 | -
CASSLLRAARGDEQFF | TGTGCCAGCAGCTTACTGAGGGCGGCGAGGGGGGATGAGCAGTTCTTC | TRBJ2-1 | 16 | once | TRBV7-3 | -
CATSRDRSYEQYF | TGTGCCACCAGCAGAGATCGGTCTTACGAGCAGTACTTC | TRBJ2-7 | 13 | few | TRBV15 | -
CASSQEGRPDEKLFF | TGTGCCAGCAGCCAAGAAGGAAGACCCGATGAAAAACTGTTTTTT | TRBJ1-4 | 15 | - | TRBV14 | -
CSAVARFHGQFF | TGCAGCGCCGTCGCTAGGTTCCATGGGCAGTTCTTC | TRBJ2-1 | 12 | - | TRBV29-1 | -
CASSAGTGNYNEQFF | TGTGCCAGCAGCGCCGGGACAGGGAACTACAATGAGCAGTTCTTC | TRBJ2-1 | 15 | - | TRBV9 | TRBD1
CASSGTNQETQYF | TGTGCCAGCAGCGGGACTAATCAAGAGACCCAGTACTTC | TRBJ2-5 | 13 | few | TRBV9 | -
CASSPKLGGGALDTQYF | TGTGCCAGCAGCCCGAAGTTGGGCGGGGGGGCCTTGGATACGCAGTATTTT | TRBJ2-3 | 17 | - | TRBV4-2 | TRBD2
CASSLLGGVRETQYF | TGTGCCAGCAGTTTATTAGGGGGGGTGAGAGAGACCCAGTACTTC | TRBJ2-5 | 15 | - | TRBV27 | -
CASSYSSTANYGYTF | TGTGCCAGCAGTTACTCTTCGACAGCTAACTATGGCTACACCTTC | TRBJ1-2 | 15 | few | TRBV6-2/TRBV6-3 | -
CASSPGQINQETQYF | TGTGCCAGCTCACCGGGACAGATAAACCAAGAGACCCAGTACTTC | TRBJ2-5 | 15 | - | TRBV18 | TRBD1
CANQTSGSLDEQFF | TGTGCCAACCAGACTAGCGGGAGTTTAGATGAGCAGTTCTTC | TRBJ2-1 | 14 | few | TRBV6-4 | TRBD2
CASRIRDPKFPYEQYF | TGTGCCAGCAGAATCCGGGACCCAAAATTCCCCTACGAGCAGTACTTC | TRBJ2-7 | 16 | - | TRBV28 | -
CAISELGRGEQYF | TGTGCCATCAGTGAGTTAGGACGTGGCGAGCAGTACTTC | TRBJ2-7 | 13 | - | TRBV10-3 | -